This T cell receptor beta chain derives from a study of blood T cell repertoires in COVID-19. Study-level background: Acute and convalescent COVID-19 samples came from the United States, Italy and Spain.

Assay used: immunoSEQ multiplex PCR; TCRdb lists only in-frame clones, some missing. The sample consists of 300,000 to 450,000 clones, about 88% of them appearing once. Germline assignment: CDR1 LGHDT and CDR2 YNNKEL (reference sequence). Trimming shortened V by 2 bases and J by 4 bases, and 12 bases separated the two germline ends. This CDR3 contains 14 residues. The TCR originated in a woman younger than 35 who had recovered from COVID-19. The sample was PBMCs or T cells enriched from blood (not recorded which). V usage is TRBV3-1 (or the pseudogene TRBV3-2) and J usage is TRBJ2-7; perhaps TRBD1 as D (5 bases). The CDR3 DNA reads TGTGCCAGCAGCCAAACCCAGGGATTATACGAGCAGTACTTC. It specifies CASSQTQGLYEQYF.